The clone carrying this T cell receptor beta chain appeared a single time. The target antigen is unknown. Clones were read by immunoSEQ multiplex PCR, and TCRdb kept only the in-frame ones, dropping some. The sample has fewer than 120,000 clones; roughly nine tenths are singletons. The sample originates from a study of cytomegalovirus exposure and HLA in healthy donors. On the study more broadly: It was reported in a later analysis that the 120 or so validation repertoires used the same platform as the roughly 640 first-cohort repertoires. Study-level points and caveats: Rare sequences made up most TCRs, while some public TCRs were found in many donors. A few of the chains that were CMV-associated were confirmed in vitro to be specific for CMV antigens.

CDR3 size: 14 residues. V shed 5 bases and J 2 bases; nucleotides not matched to a gene: 4. CDR1 and CDR2 from the germline V gene are MNHEY and SMNVEV (reference sequence). Sequenced material: PBMCs. V and J are TRBV27 and TRBJ2-3; 7 bases align to TRBD1. The sequence derives from a woman under 30 in good health and CMV-seronegative. As DNA, the CDR3 is TGTGCCAGCAGTGAGACAGGGTACACAGATACGCAGTATTTT. Its protein product is CASSETGYTDTQYF.